This record looks at one TCR beta chain sequence and its context. It lacks a known antigen. Base qualities are not provided; no much larger clone lies one nucleotide away. Donors formed part of the validation cohort, which comprised 120 subjects and was distinct from the first cohort of some 700 subjects. V trim: 0 bases; J trim: 3 bases; unmatched bases: 5. Per the germline V gene, MNHNS is the CDR1 and SASEGT is the CDR2. The CDR3 covers 15 residues, taking in both the cysteine and the phenylalanine. CDR3 DNA only is kept here, 45 bases in frame from base 1. Receptor amplification or capture employed the immunoSEQ multiplex PCR assay. The paper's data handling went like this. To diagnose cytomegalovirus status from the catalog of TCR beta chain sequences, a statistical classification framework was built. In its TCRdb copy, this immuneACCESS table keeps in-frame sequences only and misses some clones. Where compared with another copy, unresolved V genes explain less than half of these, and the others have no known cause. The D gene and trimming were derived from the DNA, and the V and J assignments and clone size from that table. The sample has about 220,000 clones on record, about 90% of them singletons. The ten biggest clones cover more than 0.85% of the sample.

This sample is part of a study of cytomegalovirus exposure and HLA in healthy donors listed by TCRdb under 2017. Background for the entire study: A later analysis indicated that the 100 to 150 validation repertoires were generated on the platform also employed for the approximately 700 repertoires of the first cohort. A separate validation cohort of approximately 130 different subjects was used in addition to the approximately 700-subject first cohort. The study aimed to test whether signatures of past pathogen exposure could be identified by cataloging public T cell receptors. To predict cytomegalovirus infection status, the study brought together high-throughput TCR immunosequencing, statistical association of individual TCRs with disease status, and machine learning.

The paper as a whole reports these results and caveats: A later analysis had no HLA typing for the validation cohort, so co-occurrence there was scored across all 120 or so repertoires. The classifier was reported to diagnose cytomegalovirus status with high specificity and sensitivity in both the original cohort and the validation cohort. Across donors, most TCR sequences were observed very rarely, whereas some public TCRs were present in many individuals. Of the cluster scores, roughly 95% were above 0 in a later analysis, which found that TCRs clustered in the first cohort also tended to co-occur in the 95 to 150 validation repertoires. Three of the identified cytomegalovirus-associated TCR beta chains were confirmed in vitro to be specific for cytomegalovirus antigens. The authors suggested that the approach could potentially be generalized to other disease states and immunological phenotypes. A total of 150 to 200 TCR beta chains were listed by the study as associated with cytomegalovirus.

The chain is assembled from TRBV6-1 and TRBJ2-7, with 7 bases in between that match TRBD1. Sequencing was carried out using PBMCs. The TCR was taken from a woman younger than 30 in good health and CMV-seronegative. The CDR3 protein sequence reads: CASSEAAGGNYEQYF. The nucleotide sequence is given as TGTGCCAGCAGTGAAGCAGCAGGGGGTAACTACGAGCAGTACTTC.